Below are 7 T cell receptor beta chains sequenced from a single sample in a study of vaccination effects on CD4 cells after COVID-19. Investigators separated out CD4+ T cells once 10 days of culture had passed. Their SARS-CoV-2 infection, verified by PCR, occurred between March and December 2020. Participants got two doses of BNT162b2 or mRNA-1273 vaccine. Produced via immunoSEQ multiplex PCR; TCRdb's table is partial and in-frame only. The profile shows some 50,000 clones, about 76% of them singletons. These TCRs are of unknown antigen specificity. Material: CD4+ T cells from PBMCs cultured without peptide, obtained after COVID-19 vaccination. These receptors came from a human donor who had a prior SARS-CoV-2 infection.

The V call is TRBV7-6, the J call TRBJ2-1; D is unresolved. Germline CDR1 reads SGHVS; CDR2 reads FNYEAQ. Between the trimmed V and J ends, which lost 2 bases and 4 bases, there was a span of 15 bases. This CDR3 comprises 16 residues. The CDR3 region is CASSLLPQDVYNEQFF. CDR3 coding DNA: TGTGCCAGCAGCTTATTGCCGCAGGACGTATACAATGAGCAGTTCTTC. The whole variable domain, remainder taken from reference TRBV7-6 and TRBJ2-1, is GAGVSQSPRYKVTKRGQDVALRCDPISGHVSLYWYRQALGQGPEFLTYFNYEAQQDKSGLPNDRFSAERPEGSISTLTIQRTEQRDSAMYRCASSLLPQDVYNEQFFGPGTRLTVL.

The chain uses TRBV9 and TRBJ1-4; D is unresolved. The V and J ends lost 0 bases and 0 bases respectively, with 6 bases between them. CDR1 is SGDLS and CDR2 is YYNGEE in the germline V gene. The CDR3 has 15 amino acids. The CDR3 sequence: CASSVEDATNEKLFF. CDR3 sequence (DNA): TGTGCCAGCAGCGTAGAGGACGCAACTAATGAAAAACTGTTTTTT.

The chain recombines TRBV12-2 with TRBJ2-7; TRBD2 is taken as the D call from the table, unchecked against the DNA. TRBV12-2 is labeled a pseudogene. This CDR3 contains 19 residues. CDR3 amino acids: CATRSRGSKREVDSYEQYF. The CDR3, as DNA: TGTGCAACCCGATCTAGAGGGTCAAAGCGGGAAGTCGACTCCTACGAGCAGTACTTC.

CDR3 DNA sequence: TGCAGTGGGGCAGGGAGTTATGGCTACACCTTC. Amino acids: CSGAGSYGYTF. The chain joins TRBV20-1 to TRBJ1-2, with a tentative D call TRBD1 (5 bases). The CDR3 is 11 residues long. The ends were cut back, 7 bases at V and 5 bases at J, with 11 bases in the middle. Per the germline V gene, CDR1 is DFQATT and CDR2 is SNEGSKA (reference sequence).

The V and J genes are TRBV5-1 and TRBJ2-7; D is possibly TRBD2 (6 bases). V lost 2 bases and J 3 bases, leaving 12 bases between the germline ends. Per the germline V gene, CDR1 is SGHRS and CDR2 is YFSETQ. CDR3 length: 14 amino acids. CDR3 DNA: TGCGCCAGCAGCTTAGGCGGCGGGGACTACGAGCAGTACTTC. It translates to CASSLGGGDYEQYF.

The rearrangement joins TRBV5-6 to TRBJ1-6; D remains unclear. Germline CDR1 is SGHDT and CDR2 is YYEEEE. V lost 4 bases to trimming and J lost 4 bases, with 12 bases between them. CDR3 length: 15 residues. The CDR3 is CASSPMDQYNSPLHF. The CDR3 coding sequence is TGTGCCAGCAGCCCCATGGACCAATATAATTCACCCCTCCACTTT.

V usage is TRBV9 and J usage is TRBJ2-2; 10 bases map to TRBD1. CDR1 is SGDLS, CDR2 YYNGEE, per germline. The CDR3 runs 16 residues. V shed 4 bases, J shed 0 bases, and the junction held 3 bases outside the gene matches. As DNA, the CDR3 is TGTGCCAGCAGCAAAGGACAGGGGGCGAACACCGGGGAGCTGTTTTTT. It encodes CASSKGQGANTGELFF.